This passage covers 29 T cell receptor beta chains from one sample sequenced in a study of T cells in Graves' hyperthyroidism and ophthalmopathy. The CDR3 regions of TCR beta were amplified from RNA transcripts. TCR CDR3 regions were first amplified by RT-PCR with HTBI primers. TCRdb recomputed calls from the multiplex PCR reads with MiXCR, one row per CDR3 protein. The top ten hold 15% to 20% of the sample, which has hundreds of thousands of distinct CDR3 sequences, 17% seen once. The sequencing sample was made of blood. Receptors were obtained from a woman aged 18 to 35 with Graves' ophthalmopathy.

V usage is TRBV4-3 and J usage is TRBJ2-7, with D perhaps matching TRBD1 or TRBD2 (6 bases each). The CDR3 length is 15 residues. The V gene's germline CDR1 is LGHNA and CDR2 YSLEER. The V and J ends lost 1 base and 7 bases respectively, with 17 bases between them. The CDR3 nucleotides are TGCGCCAGCAGCCAAGTGGGCCAGGGGAGGAGGGAGCAGTACTTC. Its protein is CASSQVGQGRREQYF.

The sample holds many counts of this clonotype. CDR3 bases: TGTGCCAGTGGGGTTCAGGGAAGCAATCAGCCCCAGCATTTT. Its protein is CASGVQGSNQPQHF. This chain uses TRBV28 with TRBJ1-5, with D maybe TRBD1 (5 bases). There are 14 residues in the CDR3. The V and J ends lost 9 bases and 1 base respectively, with 13 bases between them. CDR1 and CDR2 (germline): MDHEN, SYDVKM.

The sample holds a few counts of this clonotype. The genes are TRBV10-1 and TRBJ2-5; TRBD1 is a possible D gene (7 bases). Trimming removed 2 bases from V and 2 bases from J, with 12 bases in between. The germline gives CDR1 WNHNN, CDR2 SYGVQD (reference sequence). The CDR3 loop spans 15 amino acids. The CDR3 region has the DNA TGCGCCAGCAGTGAGGGCCCAGGGGGGCAAGAGACCCAGTACTTC. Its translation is CASSEGPGGQETQYF.

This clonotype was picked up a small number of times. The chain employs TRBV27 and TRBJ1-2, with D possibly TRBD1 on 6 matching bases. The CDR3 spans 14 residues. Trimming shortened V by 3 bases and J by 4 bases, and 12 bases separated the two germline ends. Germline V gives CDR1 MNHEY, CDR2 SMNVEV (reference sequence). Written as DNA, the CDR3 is TGTGCCAGCAGTTTTCGGTCGACAGGCTATGGCTACACCTTC. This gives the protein CASSFRSTGYGYTF.

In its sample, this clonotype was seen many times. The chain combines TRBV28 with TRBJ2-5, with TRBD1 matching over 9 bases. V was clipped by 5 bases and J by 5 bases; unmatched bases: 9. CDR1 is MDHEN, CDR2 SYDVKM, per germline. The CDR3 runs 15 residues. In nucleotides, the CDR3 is TGTGCCAGCAGTGGACAGACAGGGGGGATGGAGACCCAGTACTTC. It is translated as CASSGQTGGMETQYF.

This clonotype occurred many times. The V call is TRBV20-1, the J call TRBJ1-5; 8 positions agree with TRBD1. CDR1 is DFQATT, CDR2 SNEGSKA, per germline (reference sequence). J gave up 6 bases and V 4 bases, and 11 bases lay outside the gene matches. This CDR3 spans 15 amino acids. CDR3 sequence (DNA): TGCAGTGCTAAATACTTACAGGGGGAGGTTCAGCCCCAGCATTTT. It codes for CSAKYLQGEVQPQHF.

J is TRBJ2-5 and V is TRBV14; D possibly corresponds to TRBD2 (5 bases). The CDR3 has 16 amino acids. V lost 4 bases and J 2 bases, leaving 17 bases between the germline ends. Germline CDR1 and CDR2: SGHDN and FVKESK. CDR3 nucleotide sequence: TGTGCCAGCAGCCCCTACCAGGACTTGGCACAAGAGACCCAGTACTTC. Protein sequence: CASSPYQDLAQETQYF.

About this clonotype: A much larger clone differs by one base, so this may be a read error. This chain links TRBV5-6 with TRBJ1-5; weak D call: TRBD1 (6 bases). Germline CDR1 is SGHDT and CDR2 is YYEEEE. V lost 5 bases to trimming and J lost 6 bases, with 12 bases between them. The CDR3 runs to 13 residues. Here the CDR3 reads CASSWGATQPQHF. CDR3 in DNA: TGTGCCAGCAGTTGGGGGGCTACTCAGCCCCAGCATTTT.

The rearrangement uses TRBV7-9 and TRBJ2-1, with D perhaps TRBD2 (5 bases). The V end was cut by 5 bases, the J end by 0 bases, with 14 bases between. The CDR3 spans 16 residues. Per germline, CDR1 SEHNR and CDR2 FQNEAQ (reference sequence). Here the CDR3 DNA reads TGTGCCAGCAGCAGCTTACAGCGGCTCTCCTACAATGAGCAGTTCTTC. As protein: CASSSLQRLSYNEQFF.

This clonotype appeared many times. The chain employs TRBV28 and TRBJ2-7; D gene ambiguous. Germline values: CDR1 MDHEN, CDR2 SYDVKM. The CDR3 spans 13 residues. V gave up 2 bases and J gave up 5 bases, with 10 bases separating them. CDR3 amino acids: CASSLSKTNEQYF. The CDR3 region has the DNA TGTGCCAGCAGTTTAAGCAAAACCAACGAGCAGTACTTC.

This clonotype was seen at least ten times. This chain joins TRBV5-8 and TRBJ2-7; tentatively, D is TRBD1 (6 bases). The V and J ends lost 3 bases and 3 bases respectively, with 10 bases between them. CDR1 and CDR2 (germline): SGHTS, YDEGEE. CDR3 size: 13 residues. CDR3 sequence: CASSSGQSYEQYF. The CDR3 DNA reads TGTGCCAGCAGCTCGGGACAAAGCTACGAGCAGTACTTC.

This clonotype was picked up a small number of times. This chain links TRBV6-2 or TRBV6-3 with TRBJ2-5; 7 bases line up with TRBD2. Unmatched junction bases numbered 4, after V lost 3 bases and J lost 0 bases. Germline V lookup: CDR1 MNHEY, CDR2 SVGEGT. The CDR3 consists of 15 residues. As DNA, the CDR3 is TGTGCCAGCAGTTATTGGCGGGGGTACCAAGAGACCCAGTACTTC. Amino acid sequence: CASSYWRGYQETQYF.

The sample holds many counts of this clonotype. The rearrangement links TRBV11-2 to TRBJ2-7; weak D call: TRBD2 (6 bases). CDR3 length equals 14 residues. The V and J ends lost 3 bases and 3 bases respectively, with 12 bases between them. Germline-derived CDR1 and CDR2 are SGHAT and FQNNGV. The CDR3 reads CASSFSGADYEQYF. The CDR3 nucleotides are TGTGCCAGCAGCTTTAGCGGAGCCGACTACGAGCAGTACTTC.

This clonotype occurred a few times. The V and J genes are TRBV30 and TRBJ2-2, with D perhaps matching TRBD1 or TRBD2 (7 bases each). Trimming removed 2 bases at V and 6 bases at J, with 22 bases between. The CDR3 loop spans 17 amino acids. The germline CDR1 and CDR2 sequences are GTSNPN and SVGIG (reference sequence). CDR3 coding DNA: TGTGCCTGGAGTACACCTCTCATGCAGGGGGGGGCCGGGGAGCTGTTTTTT. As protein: CAWSTPLMQGGAGELFF.

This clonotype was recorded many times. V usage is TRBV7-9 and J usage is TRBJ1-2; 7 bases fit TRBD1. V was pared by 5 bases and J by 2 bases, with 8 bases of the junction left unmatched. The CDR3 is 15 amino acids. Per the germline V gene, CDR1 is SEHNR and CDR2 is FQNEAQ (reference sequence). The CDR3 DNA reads TGTGCCAGCAGCCCGACAGGGCTTGAGAACTATGGCTACACCTTC. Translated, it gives CASSPTGLENYGYTF.

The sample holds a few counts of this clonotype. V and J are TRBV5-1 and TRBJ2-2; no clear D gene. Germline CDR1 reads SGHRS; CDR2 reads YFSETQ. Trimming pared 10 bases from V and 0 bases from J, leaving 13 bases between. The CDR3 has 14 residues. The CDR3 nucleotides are TGCGCCCCCCCCCTCCTCGCGAACACCGGGGAGCTGTTTTTT. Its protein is CAPPLLANTGELFF.

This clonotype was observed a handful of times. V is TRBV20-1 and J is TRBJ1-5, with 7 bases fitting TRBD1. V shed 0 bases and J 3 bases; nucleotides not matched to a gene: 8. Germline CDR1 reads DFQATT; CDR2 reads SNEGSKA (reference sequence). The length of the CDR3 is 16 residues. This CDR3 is CSARDGSGGSNQPQHF. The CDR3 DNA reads TGCAGTGCTAGAGATGGTTCAGGGGGTTCCAATCAGCCCCAGCATTTT.

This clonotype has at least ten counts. The CDR3 here is CASTRLAGESDTQYF. The CDR3 DNA sequence: TGTGCCAGCACGCGGCTAGCGGGGGAATCAGATACGCAGTATTTT. The rearrangement uses TRBV6-1 and TRBJ2-3, with 10 bases identical to TRBD2. Trimming cost V 7 bases and J 4 bases; bases outside gene matches: 8. Germline loops: CDR1 MNHNS, CDR2 SASEGT. CDR3 size: 15 residues.

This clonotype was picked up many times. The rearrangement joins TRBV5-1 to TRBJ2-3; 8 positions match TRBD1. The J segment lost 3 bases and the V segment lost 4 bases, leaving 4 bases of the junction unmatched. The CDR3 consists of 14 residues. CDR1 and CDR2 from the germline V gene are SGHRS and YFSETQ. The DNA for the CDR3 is TGCGCCAGCAGCCAGGGGGCCAAGACAGATACGCAGTATTTT. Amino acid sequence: CASSQGAKTDTQYF. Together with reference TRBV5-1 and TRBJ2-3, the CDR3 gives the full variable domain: KAGVTQTPRYLIKTRGQQVTLSCSPISGHRSVSWYQQTPGQGLQFLFEYFSETQRNKGNFPGRFSGRQFSNSRSEMNVSTLELGDSALYLCASSQGAKTDTQYFGPGTRLTVL.

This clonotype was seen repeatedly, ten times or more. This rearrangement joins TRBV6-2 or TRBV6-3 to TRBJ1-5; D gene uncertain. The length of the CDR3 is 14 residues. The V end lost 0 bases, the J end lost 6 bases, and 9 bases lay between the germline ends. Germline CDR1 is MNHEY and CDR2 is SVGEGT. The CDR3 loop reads CASSYSPERQPQHF. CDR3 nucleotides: TGTGCCAGCAGTTACTCGCCGGAACGTCAGCCCCAGCATTTT.

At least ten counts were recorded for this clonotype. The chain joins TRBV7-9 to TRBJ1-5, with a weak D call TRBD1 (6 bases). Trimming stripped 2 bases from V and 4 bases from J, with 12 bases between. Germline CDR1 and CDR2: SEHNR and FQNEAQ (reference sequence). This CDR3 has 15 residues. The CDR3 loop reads CASSLNRATNQPQHF. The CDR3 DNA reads TGTGCCAGCAGCTTAAACAGGGCAACAAATCAGCCCCAGCATTTT.

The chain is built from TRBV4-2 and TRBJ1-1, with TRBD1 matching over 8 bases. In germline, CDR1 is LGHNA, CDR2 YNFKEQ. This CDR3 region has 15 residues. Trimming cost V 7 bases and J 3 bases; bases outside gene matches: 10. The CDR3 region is CASTPTGAMDTEAFF. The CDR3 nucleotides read TGTGCCAGCACCCCGACAGGGGCAATGGACACTGAAGCTTTCTTT.

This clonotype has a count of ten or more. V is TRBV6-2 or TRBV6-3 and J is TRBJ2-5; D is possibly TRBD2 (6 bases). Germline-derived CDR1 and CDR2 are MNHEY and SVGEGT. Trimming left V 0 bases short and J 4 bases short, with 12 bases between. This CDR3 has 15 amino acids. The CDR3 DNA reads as TGTGCCAGCAGTTACTCGGGACTCAGAGGAGAGACCCAGTACTTC. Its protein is CASSYSGLRGETQYF.

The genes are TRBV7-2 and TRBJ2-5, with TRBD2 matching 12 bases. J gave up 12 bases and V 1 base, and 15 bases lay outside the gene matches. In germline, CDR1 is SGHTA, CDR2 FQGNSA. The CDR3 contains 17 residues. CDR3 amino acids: CASSLGGTSGHNKREYF. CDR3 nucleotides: TGTGCCAGCAGCTTAGGGGGGACTAGCGGGCACAATAAGAGGGAGTACTTC.

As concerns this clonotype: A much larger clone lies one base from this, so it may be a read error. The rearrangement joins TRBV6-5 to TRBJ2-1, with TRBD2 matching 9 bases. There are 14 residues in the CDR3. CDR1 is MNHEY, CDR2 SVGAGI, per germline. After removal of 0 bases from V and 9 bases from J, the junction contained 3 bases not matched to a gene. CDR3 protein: CASSYSSGGTEQFF. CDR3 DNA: TGTGCCAGCAGTTACTCTAGCGGGGGTACTGAGCAGTTCTTC.

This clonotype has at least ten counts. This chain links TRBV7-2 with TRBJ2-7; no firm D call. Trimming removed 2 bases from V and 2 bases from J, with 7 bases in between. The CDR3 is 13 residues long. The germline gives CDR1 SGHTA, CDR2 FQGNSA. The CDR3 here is CASSLRPPYEQYF. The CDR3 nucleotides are TGTGCCAGCAGCTTAAGGCCCCCCTACGAGCAGTACTTC.

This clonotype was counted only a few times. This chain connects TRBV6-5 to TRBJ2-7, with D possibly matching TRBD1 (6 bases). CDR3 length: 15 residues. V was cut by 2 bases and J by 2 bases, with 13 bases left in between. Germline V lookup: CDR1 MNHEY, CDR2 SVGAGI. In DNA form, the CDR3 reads TGTGCCAGCAGTTACCGACAGGCCTTTACCTACGAGCAGTACTTC. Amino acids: CASSYRQAFTYEQYF.

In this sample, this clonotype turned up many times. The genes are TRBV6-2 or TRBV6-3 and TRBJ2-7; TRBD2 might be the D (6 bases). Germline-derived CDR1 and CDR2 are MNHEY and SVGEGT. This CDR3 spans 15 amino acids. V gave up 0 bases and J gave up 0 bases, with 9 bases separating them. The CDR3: CASSYSEAGSYEQYF. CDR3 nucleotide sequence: TGTGCCAGCAGTTACTCAGAAGCGGGCTCCTACGAGCAGTACTTC.

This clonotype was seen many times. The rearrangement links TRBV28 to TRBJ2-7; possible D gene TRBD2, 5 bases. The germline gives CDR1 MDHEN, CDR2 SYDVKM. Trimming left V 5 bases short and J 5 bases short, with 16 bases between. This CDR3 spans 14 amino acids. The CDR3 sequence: CASSPAGSEDEQYF. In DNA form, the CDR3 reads TGTGCCAGCAGTCCAGCCGGGTCGGAGGACGAGCAGTACTTC.